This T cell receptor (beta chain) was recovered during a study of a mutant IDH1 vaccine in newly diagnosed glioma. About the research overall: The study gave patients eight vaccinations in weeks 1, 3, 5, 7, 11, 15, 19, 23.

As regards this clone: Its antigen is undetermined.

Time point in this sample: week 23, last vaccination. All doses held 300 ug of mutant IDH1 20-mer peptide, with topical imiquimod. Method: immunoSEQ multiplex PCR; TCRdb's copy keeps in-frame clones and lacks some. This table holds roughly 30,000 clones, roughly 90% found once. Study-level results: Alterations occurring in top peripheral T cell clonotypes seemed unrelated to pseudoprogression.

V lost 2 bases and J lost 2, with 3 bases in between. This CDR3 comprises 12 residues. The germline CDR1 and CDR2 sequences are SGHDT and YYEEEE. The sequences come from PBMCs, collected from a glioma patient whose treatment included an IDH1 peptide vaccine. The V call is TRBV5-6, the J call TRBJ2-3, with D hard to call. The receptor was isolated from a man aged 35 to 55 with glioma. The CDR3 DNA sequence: TGTGCCAGCAGCTTTAACACAGATACGCAGTATTTT. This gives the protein CASSFNTDTQYF. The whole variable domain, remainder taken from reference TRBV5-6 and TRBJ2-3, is DAGVTQSPTHLIKTRGQQVTLRCSPKSGHDTVSWYQQALGQGPQFIFQYYEEEERQRGNFPDRFSGHQFPNYSSELNVNALLLGDSALYLCASSFNTDTQYFGPGTRLTVL.